This TCR beta chain was observed in a study of neurological immune-mediated disorders (dated by TCRdb to between 2018 and 2021). Concerning the study at large: Peripheral blood TCR-beta repertoires from patients with HTLV-I-associated myelopathy (HAM/TSP), patients with multiple sclerosis, and healthy controls were compared in the study using UMI-based sequencing. The 95 to 110 TCR-beta libraries covered PBMC samples along with longitudinal samples, technical triplicates, and paired sorted CD4+ and CD8+ T-cell subsets. The cohort comprised around 70 subjects: around 15 HAM/TSP patients, approximately 34 multiple sclerosis patients and around 20 healthy controls.

What the study reported, not specific to this receptor: No identical CDR3 amino acid sequences were shared among expanded clones across subjects, suggesting private TCR-beta repertoires in all groups. TCR clonal expansion was greatest in HAM/TSP patients and smallest in MS patients, who ranked below even healthy controls.

Sequences DFQATT (CDR1) and SNEGSKA (CDR2) are obtained from the germline V gene (reference sequence). The V end loses 2 bases and the J end loses 5 bases, and a stretch of 15 bases separates them. The CDR3 starts with the cysteine, ends with the phenylalanine, and has 14 residues. Only the CDR3 portion is preserved as DNA: 42 bases, with reading frame beginning at the first base. This clonotype was detected ten times or more. Its antigen remains unidentified. The record has no base qualities; no much larger clone is one base away. Blood bank volunteers in Maryland, USA served as the healthy controls. Unsorted PBMC libraries were generated from 2 million PBMCs stored in RNAlater at -80 °C until RNA extraction. PBMCs were separated from peripheral blood using Ficoll-Hypaque density gradient centrifugation and then cryopreserved in liquid nitrogen. cDNA was synthesized by template-switch 5'RACE using a primer carrying a 10-nucleotide random unique molecular identifier by which each TCR transcript was tagged. Every sequencing run covered 15-18 subjects and yielded more than 160 million TCR-beta sequences. The RNeasy kit was used for extraction of total RNA. The KAPA Real-time Library Amplification kit was used to amplify TCR-beta VDJ regions with primers targeting the TCR constant region and the 5'RACE anchor. Sample indexes and Illumina adaptors were added in a first PCR, and a second PCR then increased library yield. The roughly 650 bp TCR product was size-selected on a 2% E-gel SizeSelection system after Ampure bead purification. Library quality was checked on a Bioanalyzer, concentration was measured with Qubit, and libraries were quantified with the Kapa Library Quantification kit before pooling. Libraries were sequenced paired-end 2 x 150 bp on an Illumina HiSeq 2500. To increase sequence diversity, roughly 24-31% phiX was spiked into each library pool. The authors' pipeline ran thus. Quality-filtered reads were processed with the UMI-based MiGEC pipeline, which removed over 75% of raw TCR sequences during error correction. IMGT germline references were used for alignment of VDJ genes, and clonotypes were defined by a unique CDR3 amino acid sequence together with V-J genes. Clonal expansion, Shannon diversity, and CDR3 relatedness (CalcPairwiseDistances, ClusterSamples) were evaluated with VDJtools, and phylogenetic trees were built with CLCbio workbench. Clones with at least 8 unique UMIs were defined as expanded, with this threshold being based on coefficient-of-variation modelling across technical triplicates. TCRdb redid the processing of the public reads, applying fastp at Q25 and MiXCR, and retained in-frame beta chains. Each CDR3 protein gets just one entry, which takes the most common genes and DNA from the rows behind it. For this entry, the V and J calls and clone size follow TCRdb and not the study's own pipeline. This sample holds about 76,000 distinct CDR3 sequences; roughly 15% were observed only once. 15% of the sample rests with the top ten.

Input material: PBMCs. The chain is encoded by TRBV20-1 joined to TRBJ1-1; the D segment could be TRBD1, given 5 matching bases. The TCR was taken from a woman between 40 and 50 years old in good health. The nucleotide sequence is TGCAGTGCTAGATCCAGGGCCCGGGGAACTGAAGCTTTCTTT. Translated, it reads CSARSRARGTEAFF.